The clone carrying this T cell receptor (beta chain) has only a few counts. No antigen is known for it. The data stem from a study of T-cell memory formation after mild COVID-19. CDR1 and CDR2 (germline): SGHTA, FQGNSA. V gave up 3 bases and J gave up 3 bases, with 8 bases separating them. This CDR3 spans 13 amino acids. The study's findings and limits: In pre-infection memory, a portion of responding clones appeared, which suggested that cross-reactive memory joined. The study found balanced CD4/CD8 in clones contracting day 15 to 85 and a CD4+ lean in later expanders. Shrinking CD4+ clones resided mostly in CM and EM, and CD8+ ones in EMRA.

TCRdb reprocessed the 5' RACE reads with MiXCR, giving one entry per CDR3 protein. The sample carries approximately 350,000 distinct CDR3 sequences, 28% recorded once. The sequenced material came from PBMCs or a T cell subset sorted from them (not recorded which). The chain joins TRBV7-2 to TRBJ1-2; no definite D call. This sequence originates from an adult woman who had mild COVID-19 (a few samples of this study predate the infection). Cell type and time point are not known. The CDR3 DNA follows: TGTGCCAGCAGCTTGTTCCGGGACTATGGCTACACCTTC. The encoded protein is CASSLFRDYGYTF.